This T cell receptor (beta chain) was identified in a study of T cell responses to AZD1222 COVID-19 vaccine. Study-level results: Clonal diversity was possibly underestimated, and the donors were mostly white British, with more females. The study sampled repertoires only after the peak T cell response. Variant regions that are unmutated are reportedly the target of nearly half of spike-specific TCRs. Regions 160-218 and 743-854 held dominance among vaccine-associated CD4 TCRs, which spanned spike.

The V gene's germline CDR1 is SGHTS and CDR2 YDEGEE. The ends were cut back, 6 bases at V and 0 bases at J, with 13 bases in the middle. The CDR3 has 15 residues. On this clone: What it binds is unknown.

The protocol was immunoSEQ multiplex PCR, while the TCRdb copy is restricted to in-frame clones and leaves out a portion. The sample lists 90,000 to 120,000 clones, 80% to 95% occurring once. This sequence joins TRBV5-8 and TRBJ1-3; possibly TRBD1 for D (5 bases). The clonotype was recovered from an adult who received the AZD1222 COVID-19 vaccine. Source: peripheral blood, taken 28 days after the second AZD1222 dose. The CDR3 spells CASTLPTVSGNTIYF. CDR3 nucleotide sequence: TGTGCCAGCACCCTACCGACAGTCTCTGGAAACACCATATATTTT.